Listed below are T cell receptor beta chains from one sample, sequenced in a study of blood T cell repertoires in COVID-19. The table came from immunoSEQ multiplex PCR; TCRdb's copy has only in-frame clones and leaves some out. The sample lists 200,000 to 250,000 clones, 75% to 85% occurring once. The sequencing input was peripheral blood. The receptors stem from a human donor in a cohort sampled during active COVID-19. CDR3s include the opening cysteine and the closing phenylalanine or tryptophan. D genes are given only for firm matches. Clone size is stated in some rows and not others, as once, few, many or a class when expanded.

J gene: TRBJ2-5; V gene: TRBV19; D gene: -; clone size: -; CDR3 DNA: TGTGCCAGTAGTGTTGACAGGTTAGAGACCCAGTACTTC; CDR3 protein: CASSVDRLETQYF
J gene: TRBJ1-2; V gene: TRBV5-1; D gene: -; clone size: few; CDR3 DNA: TGCGCCAGCAGCTTGGCGAGGGCCCTCCTTGGCTACACCTTC; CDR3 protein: CASSLARALLGYTF
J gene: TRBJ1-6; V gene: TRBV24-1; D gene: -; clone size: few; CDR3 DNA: TGTGCCTCCCACTTAACCCACTCCTATAATTCACCCCTCCACTTT; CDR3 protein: CASHLTHSYNSPLHF
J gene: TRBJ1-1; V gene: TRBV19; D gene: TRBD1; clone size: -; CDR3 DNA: TGTGCCAGTAGTCTCGGGACAGAGAACACTGAAGCTTTCTTT; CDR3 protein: CASSLGTENTEAFF
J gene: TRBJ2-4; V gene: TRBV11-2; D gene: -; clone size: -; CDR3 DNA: TGTGCCAGCAGCCTCGACCCCGTCGTGGAGGTTCTAGCCAAAAACATTCAGTACTTC; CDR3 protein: CASSLDPVVEVLAKNIQYF
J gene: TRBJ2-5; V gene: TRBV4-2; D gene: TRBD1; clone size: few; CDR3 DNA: TGTGCCAGCAGCCCAACGGACAGGGCCCAAGAGACCCAGTACTTC; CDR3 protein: CASSPTDRAQETQYF
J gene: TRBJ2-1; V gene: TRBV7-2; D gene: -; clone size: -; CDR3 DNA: TGTGCCAGCAGCTTAGAGCTTTACAATGAGCAGTTCTTC; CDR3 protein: CASSLELYNEQFF
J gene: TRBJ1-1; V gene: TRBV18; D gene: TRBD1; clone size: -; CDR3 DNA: TGTGCCAGCTCTCGGACAGGGCGAGCGAACACTGAAGCTTTCTTT; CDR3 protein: CASSRTGRANTEAFF
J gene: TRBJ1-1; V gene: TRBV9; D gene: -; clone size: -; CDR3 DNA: TGTGCCAGCAGCTCCCAACAGGGCACTGAAGCTTTCTTT; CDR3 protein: CASSSQQGTEAFF
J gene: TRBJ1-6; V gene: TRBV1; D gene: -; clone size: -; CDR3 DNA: TGCACCAGCAGCGAGCGCCGACTCAACCCGAATTCACCCCTCCACTTT; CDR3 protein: CTSSERRLNPNSPLHF
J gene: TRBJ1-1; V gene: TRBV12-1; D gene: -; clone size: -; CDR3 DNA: TGTGCCAGCAGCTCAGCTCGCCAGGACACTGAAGCTTTCTTT; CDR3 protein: CASSSARQDTEAFF
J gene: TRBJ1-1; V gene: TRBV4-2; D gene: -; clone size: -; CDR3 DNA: TGTGCCAGCAGCCAACAAGGGGAGGCTGAAGCTTTCTTT; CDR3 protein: CASSQQGEAEAFF
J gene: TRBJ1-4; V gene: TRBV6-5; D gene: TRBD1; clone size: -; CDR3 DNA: TGTGCCAGCAGTTACTCGACAGGGTGGACGGCTGAAAAACTGTTTTTT; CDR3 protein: CASSYSTGWTAEKLFF
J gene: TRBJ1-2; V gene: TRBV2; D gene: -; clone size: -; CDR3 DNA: TGTGCCAGCAGTCTAGGCTGGATAGACGGCTACACCTTC; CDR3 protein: CASSLGWIDGYTF
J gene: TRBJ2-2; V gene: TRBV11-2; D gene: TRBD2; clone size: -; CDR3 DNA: TGTGCCAGCAGCCTGTGGACTAGCGGGAGGGTCGGGGAGCTGTTTTTT; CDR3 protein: CASSLWTSGRVGELFF
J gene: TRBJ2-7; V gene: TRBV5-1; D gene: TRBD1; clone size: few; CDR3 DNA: TGCGCCAGCAGCTTGGCCTGGGACAGTTCCTACGAGCAGTACTTC; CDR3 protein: CASSLAWDSSYEQYF
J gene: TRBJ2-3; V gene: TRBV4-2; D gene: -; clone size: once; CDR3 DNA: TGTGCCAGCAGCCTTCAACCTCAGTGGGGAGTCGGCACAGATACGCAGTATTTT; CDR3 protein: CASSLQPQWGVGTDTQYF
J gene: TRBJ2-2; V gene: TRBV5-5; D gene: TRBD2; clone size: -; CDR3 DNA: TGTGCCAGCAGTTTACGGGGGGACGGGGAGCTGTTTTTT; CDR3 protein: CASSLRGDGELFF
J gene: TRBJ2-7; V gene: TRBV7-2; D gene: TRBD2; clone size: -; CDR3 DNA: TGTGCCAGCGTTTCAGCGGGAGCGGACGAGCAGTACTTC; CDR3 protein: CASVSAGADEQYF
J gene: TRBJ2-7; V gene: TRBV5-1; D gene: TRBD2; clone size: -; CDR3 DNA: TGCGCCAGCAGCTTGGATAGCGGGGCAGACACCTACGAGCAGTACTTC; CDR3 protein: CASSLDSGADTYEQYF
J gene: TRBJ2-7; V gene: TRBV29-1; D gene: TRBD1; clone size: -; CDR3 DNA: TGCAGCGTTAAGCGACAGGGGGCAGAAGACGAGCAGTACTTC; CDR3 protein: CSVKRQGAEDEQYF
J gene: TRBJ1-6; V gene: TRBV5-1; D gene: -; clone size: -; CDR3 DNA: TGCGCCAGCAGCCTAGGGAGTCAAAATTCACCCCTCCACTTT; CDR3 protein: CASSLGSQNSPLHF
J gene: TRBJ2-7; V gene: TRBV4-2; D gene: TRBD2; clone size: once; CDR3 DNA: TGTGCCAGCAGCCAAGAGGGTAGCGGGTTCTCCTACGAGCAGTACTTC; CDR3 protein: CASSQEGSGFSYEQYF
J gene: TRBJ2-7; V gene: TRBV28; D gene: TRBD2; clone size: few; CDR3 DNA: TGTGCCAGCAGTTTTTCCCTAGCGGGGTTAACCTACGAGCAGTACTTC; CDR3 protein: CASSFSLAGLTYEQYF
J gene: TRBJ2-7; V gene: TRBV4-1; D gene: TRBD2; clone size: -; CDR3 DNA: TGCGCCAGCAGCCAAGATCCTAGCGGAGTCTACGAGCAGTACTTC; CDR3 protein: CASSQDPSGVYEQYF
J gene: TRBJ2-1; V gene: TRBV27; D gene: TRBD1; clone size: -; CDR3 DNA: TGTGCCAGCAGTGCCGGGACAGGTAATGAGCAGTTCTTC; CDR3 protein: CASSAGTGNEQFF
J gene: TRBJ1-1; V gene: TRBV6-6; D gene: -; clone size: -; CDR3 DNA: TGTGCCAGCATCCCACGGGGTTCGAACACTGAAGCTTTCTTT; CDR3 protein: CASIPRGSNTEAFF
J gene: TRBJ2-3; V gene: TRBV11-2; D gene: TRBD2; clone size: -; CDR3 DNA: TGTGCCAGCAGCCCCAGGGTAGCGGGGGACACAGATACGCAGTATTTT; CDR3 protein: CASSPRVAGDTDTQYF
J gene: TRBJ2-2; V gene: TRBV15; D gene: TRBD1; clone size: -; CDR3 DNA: TGTGCCACCAGCAATCCTTCCGGGACAGGCCTCACCGGGGAGCTGTTTTTT; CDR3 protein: CATSNPSGTGLTGELFF
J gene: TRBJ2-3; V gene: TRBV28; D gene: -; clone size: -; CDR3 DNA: TGTGCCAGCAGTTTCGATGGAGGTACGCAGTATTTT; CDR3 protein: CASSFDGGTQYF
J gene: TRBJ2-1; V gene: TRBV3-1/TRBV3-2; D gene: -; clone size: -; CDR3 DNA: TGTGCCAGCAGCCAAGGGCAGTTGTACAATGAGCAGTTCTTC; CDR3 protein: CASSQGQLYNEQFF
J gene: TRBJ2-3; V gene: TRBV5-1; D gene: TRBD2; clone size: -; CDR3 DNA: TGCGCCAGCAGCTTGGAGCGTAGCGGGGGGCCTACAGATACGCAGTATTTT; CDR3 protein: CASSLERSGGPTDTQYF
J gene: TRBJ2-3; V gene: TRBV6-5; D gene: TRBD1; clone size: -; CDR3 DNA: TGTGCCAGCAGTTTGGACAGGGGGGCCGATACGCAGTATTTT; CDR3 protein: CASSLDRGADTQYF
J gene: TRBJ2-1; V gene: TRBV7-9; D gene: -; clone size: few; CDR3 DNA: TGTGCCAGCAGCCGGGTTCGGGCGAAGGCAGGGGATGAGCAGTTCTTC; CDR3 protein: CASSRVRAKAGDEQFF
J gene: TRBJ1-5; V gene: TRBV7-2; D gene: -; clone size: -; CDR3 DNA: TGTGCCAGCAGCTTAACAAGGCCAGCGATCCCATATCAGCCCCAGCATTTT; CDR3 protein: CASSLTRPAIPYQPQHF
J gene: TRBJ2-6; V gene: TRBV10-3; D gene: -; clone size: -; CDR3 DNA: TGTGCCATCAGTCGACAGTTTTCGGCCTCTGGGGCCAACGTCCTGACTTTC; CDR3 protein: CAISRQFSASGANVLTF